This T cell receptor beta chain emerged from a study of blood T cell repertoires in COVID-19. The CDR3 extends over 15 amino acids. The trim removed 4 bases at V and 0 bases at J, leaving 4 bases unmatched. The germline V gene has CDR1 SGHRS and CDR2 YFSETQ. Participant age was roughly 18 to 90 years, and participants resided in about two dozen US areas. The protocol was immunoSEQ multiplex PCR, while the TCRdb copy is restricted to in-frame clones and leaves out a portion. Found here are approximately 200,000 clones, about 87% of them singletons; the top ten hold about 3.5%. Sequencing input: PBMCs or T cells enriched from blood (not recorded which). The receptor's source is a woman in her 30s who had been exposed to COVID-19. The rearrangement joins TRBV5-1 to TRBJ2-1; 7 bases are shared with TRBD2. The CDR3 region is CASSVSGYSYNEQFF. In DNA form, the CDR3 reads TGCGCCAGCAGCGTTAGCGGGTACTCCTACAATGAGCAGTTCTTC. The entire variable domain, with the rest obtained from reference TRBV5-1 and TRBJ2-1, is as follows: KAGVTQTPRYLIKTRGQQVTLSCSPISGHRSVSWYQQTPGQGLQFLFEYFSETQRNKGNFPGRFSGRQFSNSRSEMNVSTLELGDSALYLCASSVSGYSYNEQFFGPGTRLTVL.